The rows below give T cell receptor beta chains drawn from one sample of a study of T cell repertoires in cytomegalovirus infection. TCRdb re-called the reads with MiXCR, one entry per CDR3 protein. Counted here are 150,000 to 200,000 distinct CDR3 sequences, roughly 17% occurring once; the ten biggest clones make up around 25%. Sequencing was done on a sample of CD8+ T cells from PBMCs. Receptors originate from a human donor in good health (CMV status not recorded). Some clones in this sample may be carry-over from other donors' samples. CDR3s include the opening cysteine and the closing phenylalanine or tryptophan. The D gene is left open where the match is weak. For some rows the clone size is stated as once, few or many, or as a class when expanded; others skip it.

many	TRBV7-2	NA	TRBJ2-7	CASSSPFHPYEQYF	TGTGCCAGCAGCTCGCCCTTTCATCCCTACGAGCAGTACTTC
many	TRBV2	TRBD2	TRBJ2-7	CASRGTSGISYEQYF	TGTGCCAGCCGAGGGACTAGCGGTATCTCCTACGAGCAGTACTTC
NA	TRBV6-2/TRBV6-3	NA	TRBJ2-7	CASSSGGWYYEQYF	TGTGCCAGCAGTTCGGGCGGGTGGTACTACGAGCAGTACTTC
NA	TRBV7-3	TRBD1	TRBJ2-2	CASSFPTQGARNTGELFF	TGTGCCAGCAGCTTTCCCACACAGGGGGCACGTAACACCGGGGAGCTGTTTTTT
few	TRBV4-1	TRBD2	TRBJ2-3	CASSQPSSGLNTDTQYF	TGCGCCAGCAGCCAGCCTTCTAGCGGGTTGAACACAGATACGCAGTATTTT
NA	TRBV6-6	TRBD1	TRBJ1-3	CASKFGAGGPRTKPKTSSGNTIYF	TGTGCCAGCAAGTTTGGGGCAGGGGGTCCACGGACGAAACCCAAAACTAGCTCTGGAAACACCATATATTTT
NA	TRBV12-3/TRBV12-4	TRBD1	TRBJ1-2	CASSPGQDYGYTF	TGTGCCAGCAGCCCGGGACAGGACTATGGCTACACCTTC
NA	TRBV11-2	NA	TRBJ1-5	CASSLEGTTNQPQHF	TGTGCCAGCAGCTTAGAGGGGACAACTAATCAGCCCCAGCATTTT
few	TRBV7-9	NA	TRBJ1-1	CAIARNTEAFF	TGTGCTATCGCAAGGAACACTGAAGCTTTCTTT
few	TRBV12-3/TRBV12-4	TRBD1	TRBJ2-4	CASSPHRGLAKNIQYF	TGTGCCAGCAGTCCCCACAGGGGGCTAGCCAAAAACATTCAGTACTTC
many	TRBV7-6	TRBD1	TRBJ1-5	CASSLRQGSNQPQHF	TGTGCCAGCAGCCTCAGACAGGGGAGCAATCAGCCCCAGCATTTT
few	TRBV7-2	NA	TRBJ2-5	CASSLAFRRTETQYF	TGTGCCAGCAGCTTAGCTTTCCGGAGAACGGAGACCCAGTACTTC
few	TRBV7-8	TRBD1	TRBJ2-7	CASSSAGTGVYEQYF	TGTGCCAGCAGCTCAGCCGGGACAGGGGTCTACGAGCAGTACTTC
few	TRBV7-2	NA	TRBJ1-1	CASSLVLSSSAEAFF	TGTGCCAGCAGCTTAGTTTTGTCGAGTTCTGCTGAAGCTTTCTTT
few	TRBV28	TRBD2	TRBJ2-2	CASRPGLAGSNTGELFF	TGTGCCAGCAGACCGGGACTAGCGGGTTCTAACACCGGGGAGCTGTTTTTT
NA	TRBV6-2/TRBV6-3	NA	TRBJ1-2	CASSLSQGRGYTF	TGTGCCAGCAGTCTTTCCCAGGGACGGGGCTACACCTTC
once	TRBV19	NA	TRBJ2-7	CASSISLGAHEQYF	TGTGCCAGTAGTATATCCTTGGGGGCCCACGAGCAGTACTTC
NA	TRBV4-1	NA	TRBJ1-1	CASSKLKNTEAFF	TGCGCCAGCAGCAAGCTAAAGAACACTGAAGCTTTCTTT
NA	TRBV7-2	TRBD1	TRBJ1-1	CASSPLTGDTEAFF	TGTGCCAGCAGCCCACTGACAGGGGACACTGAAGCTTTCTTT
few	TRBV7-2	TRBD1	TRBJ2-7	CASSLRQGSSYEQYF	TGTGCCAGCAGCCTTAGACAGGGGTCTTCCTACGAGCAGTACTTC
many	TRBV6-2/TRBV6-3	NA	TRBJ1-3	CASLFSTTKGNTIYF	TGTGCCAGCCTCTTCTCAACGACGAAAGGAAACACCATATATTTT
many	TRBV7-9	NA	TRBJ2-7	CATGAGVSYEQYF	TGTGCCACCGGGGCAGGGGTCTCCTACGAGCAGTACTTC
NA	TRBV7-9	TRBD2	TRBJ2-2	CASSSTGTSGTSNTGELFF	TGTGCCAGCAGCTCAACCGGGACTAGCGGGACATCGAACACCGGGGAGCTGTTTTTT
few	TRBV14	TRBD1	TRBJ2-7	CASSQERDRLPYEQYF	TGTGCCAGCAGCCAAGAACGGGACAGGCTACCCTACGAGCAGTACTTC
NA	TRBV4-3	TRBD2	TRBJ2-7	CASSQYGLAEYEQYF	TGCGCCAGCAGCCAGTACGGACTAGCGGAGTACGAGCAGTACTTC
few	TRBV29-1	TRBD1	TRBJ2-1	CSVNRDRAQFRNEQFF	TGCAGCGTGAACCGGGACAGGGCCCAATTTAGGAATGAGCAGTTCTTC
NA	TRBV11-2	TRBD1	TRBJ2-2	CASSPGTVANTGELFF	TGTGCCAGCAGCCCCGGGACAGTAGCGAACACCGGGGAGCTGTTTTTT
NA	TRBV12-3/TRBV12-4	TRBD1	TRBJ2-5	CASRNRDRGLQETQYF	TGTGCCAGCAGGAACCGGGACAGGGGGCTCCAAGAGACCCAGTACTTC
few	TRBV28	NA	TRBJ2-1	CAIQEIMSSYNEQFF	TGTGCCATCCAGGAGATTATGAGCTCCTACAATGAGCAGTTCTTC
NA	TRBV15	TRBD2	TRBJ2-3	CATSVGGARTDTQYF	TGTGCCACCAGCGTCGGGGGGGCACGCACAGATACGCAGTATTTT
few	TRBV12-3/TRBV12-4	NA	TRBJ2-1	CASSFGHGPNEQFF	TGTGCCAGCAGTTTTGGGCACGGACCGAATGAGCAGTTCTTC
NA	TRBV29-1	TRBD2	TRBJ2-6	CSALGGTGANVLTF	TGCAGCGCCCTGGGAGGGACTGGGGCCAACGTCCTGACTTTC
NA	TRBV10-3	NA	TRBJ1-2	CAISDRGNYGYTF	TGTGCCATCAGTGATCGAGGGAACTATGGCTACACCTTC
few	TRBV27	NA	TRBJ2-3	CATSRAGGTDTQYF	TGTGCCACCTCAAGGGCCGGGGGCACAGATACGCAGTATTTT
NA	TRBV14	NA	TRBJ2-3	CASSLGAHTDTQYF	TGTGCCAGCAGCCTCGGAGCACACACAGATACGCAGTATTTT
few	TRBV6-2/TRBV6-3	NA	TRBJ2-2	CASSYRAGTGELFF	TGTGCCAGCAGTTACCGGGCGGGCACCGGGGAGCTGTTTTTT
few	TRBV7-3	NA	TRBJ1-1	CASSLTSGTGAFF	TGTGCCAGCAGCTTAACGTCGGGAACAGGAGCTTTCTTT
NA	TRBV20-1	NA	TRBJ2-3	CSARDLRARWPDTQYF	TGCAGTGCTAGAGATTTGCGGGCCAGGTGGCCAGATACGCAGTATTTT
many	TRBV7-2	TRBD1	TRBJ2-7	CASSLDLGQGSYEQYF	TGTGCCAGCAGCTTAGATCTGGGACAGGGTTCCTACGAGCAGTACTTC
NA	TRBV6-2/TRBV6-3	TRBD1	TRBJ2-1	CASRNSGQGAYNEQFF	TGTGCCAGCAGAAATTCCGGACAGGGGGCCTACAATGAGCAGTTCTTC
few	TRBV20-1	NA	TRBJ2-1	CSAPERYNEQFF	TGCAGTGCTCCAGAAAGGTACAATGAGCAGTTCTTC
NA	TRBV5-4	NA	TRBJ1-2	CASSFGAGVKGGYTF	TGTGCCAGCAGCTTTGGCGCAGGAGTAAAAGGTGGCTACACCTTC